Following are 11 T cell receptor beta chains from one sample sequenced in a study of blood T cells in healthy people across ages (dated by TCRdb to between 2015 and 2016). Library preparation used 5' RACE. The listed sequencing device is Illumina HiSeq 2500. A second roughly 7 to 12 cycle PCR used a sample-barcoded 5' primer and a J-beta primer mix. The public reads were reanalyzed by TCRdb: fastp trimming at Q25, MiXCR alignment, in-frame beta chains only. Every CDR3 protein is listed once, alongside the most common genes and DNA of its rows. The sample includes 600,000 or so distinct CDR3 sequences, with 40% to 50% observed a single time. The ten biggest clones cover around 23% of the sample. Sequencing was performed on blood. These receptors all stem from a man older than 75 in good health.

This clonotype was recorded once. The chain recombines TRBV28 with TRBJ1-5; TRBD1 aligns across 7 bases. Germline CDR1 reads MDHEN; CDR2 reads SYDVKM. The CDR3 is 16 residues long. With V trimmed by 5 bases and J by 2 bases, 9 bases remained unmatched. CDR3 coding DNA: TGTGCCAGCAGTCCGACCGGGACAGTTGGCAATCAGCCCCAGCATTTT. It is translated as CASSPTGTVGNQPQHF.

This clonotype was picked up a small number of times. The chain combines TRBV2 with TRBJ2-4, with D possibly being TRBD1 or TRBD2 (6 bases each). V gave up 0 bases and J gave up 2 bases, with 14 bases separating them. Germline CDR1 is SNHLY and CDR2 is FYNNEI. This CDR3 has 17 residues. Written as DNA, the CDR3 is TGTGCCAGCAGTGAAGCCAGCACGGGGGCGACCAAAAACATTCAGTACTTC. This sequence encodes CASSEASTGATKNIQYF. Using reference TRBV2 and TRBJ2-4 for the parts outside the CDR3, the full variable domain is EPEVTQTPSHQVTQMGQEVILRCVPISNHLYFYWYRQILGQKVEFLVSFYNNEISEKSEIFDDQFSVERPDGSNFTLKIRSTKLEDSAMYFCASSEASTGATKNIQYFGAGTRLSVL.

There are many counts of this clonotype. J is TRBJ2-7 and V is TRBV29-1, with D perhaps TRBD2 (5 bases). This CDR3 is built from 11 residues. Germline V gives CDR1 SQVTM, CDR2 ANQGSEA. As DNA, the CDR3 is TGCAGAGGGTGGACTTTCCACGAGCAGTACTTC. Protein product: CRGWTFHEQYF.

The chain uses TRBV27 and TRBJ1-6, with D possibly matching TRBD1 (5 bases). Germline CDR1 is MNHEY and CDR2 is SMNVEV (reference sequence). The CDR3 is made up of 13 amino acids. Deletions cut 5 bases from V and 15 bases from J, with 17 bases between. Here the CDR3 DNA reads TGTGCCAGCAGTCCCCCATCTTGGGGGGTCCTCCACTTT. This codes for CASSPPSWGVLHF.

This clonotype has only one observation. For the CDR3, the DNA is TGTGCCTGGAGGACCCAGGGTTTCGGCGAGCAGTACTTC. Protein: CAWRTQGFGEQYF. The gene calls are TRBV30 and TRBJ2-7; tentatively, D is TRBD1 (5 bases). Germline V gene sequence: CDR1 GTSNPN, CDR2 SVGIG (reference sequence). The CDR3 is 13 residues long. Trimming took 3 bases from V and 6 from J, leaving 15 bases between them.

For this clonotype: At one boundary the junction diverges from the germline segment, which might be a read error. The chain employs TRBV15 and TRBJ2-2, with D uncertain. This CDR3 has 12 residues. CDR1 is LNHNV, CDR2 YYDKDF, per germline (reference sequence). CDR3 sequence reads: CAASRERGELFF. The CDR3 DNA is TGTGCCGCCAGCAGAGAACGAGGGGAGCTGTTTTTT.

This clonotype was detected only a few times. The chain carries TRBV20-1 and TRBJ2-1, with 7 bases lining up with TRBD1. Germline V gives CDR1 DFQATT, CDR2 SNEGSKA (reference sequence). The junction had 8 bases not matched to a gene; V was cut back by 2 bases and J by 4 bases. The length of the CDR3 is 15 residues. CDR3 nucleotide sequence: TGCAGTGCTAGACAATGGGGACAGCAGTACAATGAGCAGTTCTTC. Translation gives CSARQWGQQYNEQFF.

This clonotype was seen more than once but under ten times. V is TRBV2 and J is TRBJ2-3; no definite D call. Germline assignment: CDR1 SNHLY and CDR2 FYNNEI. This CDR3 comprises 14 residues. Between the trimmed V and J ends, which lost 4 bases and 2 bases, there was a span of 10 bases. The CDR3 region is CASSGAEVTDTQYF. The CDR3 DNA is TGTGCCAGCAGTGGTGCGGAAGTCACAGATACGCAGTATTTT.

This clonotype turned up a few times. The junction differs from germline at one of its ends, possibly a read error. The chain combines TRBV9 with TRBJ2-7; TRBD2 agrees at 9 bases. This CDR3 comprises 14 residues. Germline loops: CDR1 SGDLS, CDR2 YYNGEE. The CDR3 DNA reads TGTGCCAGCAGCGCTGGGACTAGCTCCCACGAGCAGTACTTC. Its translation is CASSAGTSSHEQYF. Together with reference TRBV9 and TRBJ2-7, the CDR3 gives the full variable domain: DSGVTQTPKHLITATGQRVTLRCSPRSGDLSVYWYQQSLDQGLQFLIQYYNGEERAKGNILERFSAQQFPDLHSELNLSSLELGDSALYFCASSAGTSSHEQYFGPGTRLTVT.

The J gene is TRBJ2-7, the V gene TRBV5-1; D tentatively fits TRBD1 or TRBD2 (5 bases each). The CDR3 is 13 residues long. V was shortened by 1 base and J by 4 bases, with 9 bases between the two germline ends. CDR1 is SGHRS, CDR2 YFSETQ, per germline. In DNA, the CDR3 is TGCGCCAGCAGCTTGCAGGGACGGTACGAGCAGTACTTC. It translates to CASSLQGRYEQYF. The full variable domain, completed using reference TRBV5-1 and TRBJ2-7, is KAGVTQTPRYLIKTRGQQVTLSCSPISGHRSVSWYQQTPGQGLQFLFEYFSETQRNKGNFPGRFSGRQFSNSRSEMNVSTLELGDSALYLCASSLQGRYEQYFGPGTRLTVT.

In this sample, this clonotype turned up a few times. V is TRBV7-8 and J is TRBJ1-2; D unclear. Germline CDR1 is SGHVS and CDR2 is FQNEAQ. The CDR3 is made up of 13 amino acids. Trimming removed 5 bases at V and 6 bases at J, with 13 bases between. The CDR3 nucleotides are TGTGCCAGCAGCCAGACTACCCGAGATGGCTACACCTTC. Amino acid sequence: CASSQTTRDGYTF.